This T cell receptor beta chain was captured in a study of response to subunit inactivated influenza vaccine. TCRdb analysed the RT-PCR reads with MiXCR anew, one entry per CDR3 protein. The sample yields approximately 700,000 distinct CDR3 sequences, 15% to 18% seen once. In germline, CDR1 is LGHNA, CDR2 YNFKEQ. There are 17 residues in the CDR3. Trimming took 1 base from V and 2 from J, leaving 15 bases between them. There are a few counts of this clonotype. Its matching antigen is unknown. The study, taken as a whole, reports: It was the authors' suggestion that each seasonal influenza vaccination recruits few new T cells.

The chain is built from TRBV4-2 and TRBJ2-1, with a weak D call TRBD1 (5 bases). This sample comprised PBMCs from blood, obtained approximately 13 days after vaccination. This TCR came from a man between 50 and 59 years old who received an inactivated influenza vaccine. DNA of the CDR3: TGTGCCAGCAGCCAAGGTGAGACAGCGACAACCTACAATGAGCAGTTCTTC. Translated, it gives CASSQGETATTYNEQFF.